This T cell receptor beta chain was recovered during a study of blood T cell repertoires in COVID-19. Study context: Samples came from the United States, Italy and Spain, spanning acute and convalescent COVID-19. From T cells, B-cell-depleted T cells, or PBMCs came the material, which was cDNA or gDNA.

Between the trimmed V and J ends, which lost 4 bases and 3 bases, there was a span of 14 bases. This CDR3 has 15 residues. The germline gives CDR1 SGHRS, CDR2 YFSETQ. In the authors' workflow: Estimation of nucleated cell counts relied on the amplification of reference gene primers. TCRdb's copy holds only in-frame clones and misses some; the assay was immunoSEQ multiplex PCR. Clone size and V and J calls were adopted from that table, with D and trimming inferred from the DNA. The table includes about 140,000 clones, more than 70% detected once. The rearrangement links TRBV5-1 to TRBJ1-5; TRBD1 is a possible D gene (6 bases). Source material: peripheral blood. This clonotype was obtained from a human donor in a cohort sampled during active COVID-19. This chain's CDR3 is CASSPGGLPNQPQHF. CDR3 DNA sequence: TGCGCCAGCAGCCCCGGGGGGCTCCCCAATCAGCCCCAGCATTTT.